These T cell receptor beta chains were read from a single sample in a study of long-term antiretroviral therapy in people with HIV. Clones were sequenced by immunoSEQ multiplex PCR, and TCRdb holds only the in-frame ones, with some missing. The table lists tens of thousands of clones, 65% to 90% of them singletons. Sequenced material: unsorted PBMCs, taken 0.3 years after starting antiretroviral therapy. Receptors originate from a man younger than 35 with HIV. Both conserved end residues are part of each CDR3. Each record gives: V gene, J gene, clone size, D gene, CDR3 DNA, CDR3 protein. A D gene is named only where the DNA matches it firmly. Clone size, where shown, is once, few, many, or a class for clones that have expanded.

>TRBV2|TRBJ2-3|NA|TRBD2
TGTGCCAGCAGGATGACTAGCGGGAGCCCAGATACGCAGTATTTT
CASRMTSGSPDTQYF
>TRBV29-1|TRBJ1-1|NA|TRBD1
TGCAGCGCGACAGGGGATTGGACTGAAGCTTTCTTT
CSATGDWTEAFF
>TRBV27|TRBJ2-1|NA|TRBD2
TGTGCCAGCAGTCCTGGGACTAGCGGGCTTTACAATGAGCAGTTCTTC
CASSPGTSGLYNEQFF
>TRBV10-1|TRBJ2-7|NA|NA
TGCGCCAGTGGTGGGGGGAATGGTATGCAGTACTTC
CASGGGNGMQYF
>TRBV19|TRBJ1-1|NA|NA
TGTGCCAGTAGTATAGAAATTGGTCAGAGGAGAGCTTTCTTT
CASSIEIGQRRAFF
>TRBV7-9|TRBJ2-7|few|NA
TGTGCCAGCAGCCCCTGGACAAGGCTCGGATACGAGCAGTACTTC
CASSPWTRLGYEQYF
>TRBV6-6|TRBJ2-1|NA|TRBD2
TGTGCCAGCACCACCCGGGACTACCGGGGCAATGAGCAGTTCTTC
CASTTRDYRGNEQFF
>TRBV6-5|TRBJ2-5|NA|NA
TGTGCCAGCAGGGGCCAGAAGCGGCAAGAGACCCAGTACTTC
CASRGQKRQETQYF
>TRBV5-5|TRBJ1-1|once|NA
TGTGCCAGCAGCTTAAGGACCCGTGAAGCTTTCTTT
CASSLRTREAFF
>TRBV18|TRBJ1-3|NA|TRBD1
TGTGCCAGCTCACCGGGGACAGGGGCTGGAAACACCATATATTTT
CASSPGTGAGNTIYF
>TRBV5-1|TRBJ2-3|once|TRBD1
TGCGCCAGCAGCCTAAACCCCGTTGACAGGGGCGCTACAGATACGCAGTATTTT
CASSLNPVDRGATDTQYF
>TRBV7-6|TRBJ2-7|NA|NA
TGTGCCAGCAGCCGCAGAGCTGGATCCTACGAGCAGTACTTC
CASSRRAGSYEQYF
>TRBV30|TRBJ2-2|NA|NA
TGTGCCGGAGGGTGGAACACCGGGGAGCTGTTTTTT
CAGGWNTGELFF
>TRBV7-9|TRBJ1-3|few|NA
TGTGCCAGCAGCAATATGGGGGGAAACACCATATATTTT
CASSNMGGNTIYF
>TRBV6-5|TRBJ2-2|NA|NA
TGTGCCAGCAGTTACCAGGTTAACACCGGGGAGCTGTTTTTT
CASSYQVNTGELFF